This T cell receptor beta chain was sequenced for a study of T cells expressing NK-cell markers. On the study more broadly: The eight sequenced donors comprised seven who were HCMV-seropositive and one who was seronegative.

Points from the study as a whole: CD8+ T cells in roughly six donors included dominant NKG2C+ clonotypes at roughly 1.0-7.0%. The study left the HCMV specificity of expanded NKG2C+ T cell clones unresolved.

The CDR3 loop spans 15 amino acids. CDR1 is SEHNR, CDR2 FQNEAQ, per germline (reference sequence). With respect to this clonotype: Its antigen remains unknown.

In generating TCR beta cDNA, 5'RACE template switching with UMIs was used. TCRdb re-called the 5' RACE reads; one entry per CDR3 protein, DNA not given. The sample holds around 380,000 distinct CDR3 sequences. The TCR was taken from a woman between 45 and 65 years old in good health. The chain links TRBV7-9 to TRBJ2-7; TCRdb's assignment of TRBD1 cannot be checked, as there is no DNA. Specimen: blood T cells: a sorted CD56 or NKG2C T cell subset, CD4+ or CD8+ T cells, or bulk PBMC T cells (not recorded which). The CDR3 protein is CASSSETGPTYEQYF.